This TCR beta chain was obtained from a study of post-analysis software for immune sequencing data. Overall study context: Included courses were relapsing-remitting and secondary progressive multiple sclerosis; progressive-relapsing multiple sclerosis was also included. Study results and limitations: Compared against controls, patients with multiple sclerosis displayed significantly lower normalized Chao1 diversity. Controls had lower frequencies than patients of a few TRBV segments, which included TRBV5-6, TRBV5-1 and TRBV20-1.

Each TCR beta cDNA library carried unique molecular identifiers. T cells numbering roughly 1 to 10 million yielded 450,000 to 500,000 cDNA molecules. TCRdb itself ran the PCR reads through MiXCR, one entry per CDR3 protein. This repertoire shows fewer than 900,000 distinct CDR3 sequences, 46% found once; its top ten account for over 4.5%. There are 12 residues in the CDR3. V lost 3 bases and J 12 bases, leaving 12 bases between the germline ends. Concerning this clonotype: What it binds is not known.

This TCR derives from a girl aged 5-17 years with multiple sclerosis. The sample was blood. The genes are TRBV12-3 or TRBV12-4 and TRBJ2-1; D unclear. CDR3 in amino acids: CASSFQVGVQFF. In nucleotides, the CDR3 is TGTGCCAGCAGTTTTCAAGTGGGTGTGCAGTTCTTC.